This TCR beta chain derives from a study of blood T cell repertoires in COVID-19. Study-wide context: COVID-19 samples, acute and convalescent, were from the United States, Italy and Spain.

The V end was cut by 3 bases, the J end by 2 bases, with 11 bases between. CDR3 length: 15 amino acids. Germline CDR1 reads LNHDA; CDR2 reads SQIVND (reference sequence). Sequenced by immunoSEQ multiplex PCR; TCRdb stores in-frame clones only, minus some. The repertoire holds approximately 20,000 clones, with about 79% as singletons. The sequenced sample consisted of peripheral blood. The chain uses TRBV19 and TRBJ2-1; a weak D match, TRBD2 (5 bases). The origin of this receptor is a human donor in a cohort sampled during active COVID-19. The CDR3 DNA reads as TGTGCCAGTAGTATTGGAGCGGAACCCTACAATGAGCAGTTCTTC. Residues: CASSIGAEPYNEQFF.